The 32 T cell receptor beta chains below all came from one sample that was sequenced in a study of PD-1 blockade in mismatch repair-deficient tumors. Profiling relied on immunoSEQ multiplex PCR, and the TCRdb table lists in-frame clones only, not all of them. The table includes 100,000 to 150,000 clones, 70% to 90% detected once. This specimen consisted of peripheral blood, obtained 44 weeks after starting pembrolizumab. These receptors were taken from an adult with mismatch repair-deficient cancer.

The chain is built from TRBV11-3 and TRBJ2-1, with TRBD2 matching 8 bases. Germline V gene lookup returns CDR1 SGHNT and CDR2 YENEEA. V trimming: 7 bases; J trimming: 7 bases; junction bases outside the gene matches: 12. This CDR3 spans 15 amino acids. The DNA for the CDR3 is TGTGCCAGCACCGATCCGTGGCGGGAGGCAAATGAGCAGTTCTTC. It encodes CASTDPWREANEQFF.

This chain uses TRBV6-1 with TRBJ2-1, with 11 bases aligning to TRBD1. Per germline, CDR1 MNHNS and CDR2 SASEGT. Trimming at V came to 0 bases and at J to 3 bases, leaving 10 bases not matched to a gene. CDR3 length: 19 amino acids. CDR3 nucleotide sequence: TGTGCCAGCAGTGAAGCGACCGGGACAGGGGGAATGAGCTACAATGAGCAGTTCTTC. Its protein product is CASSEATGTGGMSYNEQFF.

The chain joins TRBV18 to TRBJ1-1, with D possibly being TRBD1 (5 bases). Trimming pared 5 bases from V and 1 base from J, leaving 11 bases between. The V gene's germline CDR1 is KGHSH and CDR2 LQKENI. CDR3 length: 14 residues. The DNA of the CDR3 is TGTGCCAGCTCATCAGGGAATCCGAACACTGAAGCTTTCTTT. Translation: CASSSGNPNTEAFF.

The J gene is TRBJ2-7, the V gene TRBV10-1; 7 nucleotides agree with TRBD1. J lost 3 bases, V lost 0 bases, and 2 bases had no gene match. Germline assignment: CDR1 WNHNN and CDR2 SYGVQD (reference sequence). The CDR3 covers 14 residues. CDR3 bases: TGCGCCAGCAGTGAGTCCAACAGGGGCTACGAGCAGTACTTC. It is translated as CASSESNRGYEQYF.

The V call is TRBV2, the J call TRBJ2-5; 7 bases match TRBD1. V dropped 8 bases and J dropped 3; count of bases not matched to a gene: 15. The germline gives CDR1 SNHLY, CDR2 FYNNEI. This CDR3 comprises 16 residues. CDR3 bases: TGTGCCAGCGGCGGCCCTACAATGACAGGGAAAGAGACCCAGTACTTC. Translating it yields CASGGPTMTGKETQYF.

This sequence joins TRBV28 and TRBJ2-1, with TRBD2 matching over 11 bases. The germline V gene has CDR1 MDHEN and CDR2 SYDVKM. The V and J ends lost 6 bases and 6 bases, in that order; junction bases with no gene match: 13. The CDR3 runs to 17 residues. Here the CDR3 reads CASSQSQLAGGGNEQFF. In DNA, the CDR3 is TGTGCCAGCAGCCAATCCCAATTAGCGGGAGGGGGCAATGAGCAGTTCTTC. Full variable domain (remainder filled in from reference TRBV28 and TRBJ2-1): DVKVTQSSRYLVKRTGEKVFLECVQDMDHENMFWYRQDPGLGLRLIYFSYDVKMKEKGDIPEGYSVSREKKERFSLILESASTNQTSMYLCASSQSQLAGGGNEQFFGPGTRLTVL.

The chain joins TRBV15 to TRBJ2-5; tentative D call: TRBD2 (7 bases). The CDR3 extends over 18 amino acids. The V end was cut by 0 bases, the J end by 5 bases, with 22 bases between. Per germline, CDR1 LNHNV and CDR2 YYDKDF (reference sequence). CDR3 region: CATSRDSTPRGAAETQYF. DNA for the CDR3: TGTGCCACCAGCAGAGATTCTACCCCTCGGGGGGCGGCGGAGACCCAGTACTTC.

This clone occurred a few times. CDR3 sequence (DNA): TGCGCCAGCAGCCGAACCCAGGGCGGGACGCAGTTCTTC. Amino acids: CASSRTQGGTQFF. V usage is TRBV4-3 and J usage is TRBJ2-1; the D gene is possibly TRBD2 (6 bases). Deletions cut 4 bases from V and 12 bases from J, with 16 bases between. The CDR3 spans 13 residues. Germline CDR1 is LGHNA and CDR2 is YSLEER.

J is TRBJ2-1 and V is TRBV5-4, with a weak D call TRBD2 (5 bases). V dropped 4 bases and J dropped 9 bases, with 14 bases sitting between them. The CDR3 extends over 13 amino acids. The germline V gene has CDR1 SGHNT and CDR2 YYREEE (reference sequence). The CDR3 protein is CASSAGVEGEQFF. In DNA form, the CDR3 reads TGTGCCAGCAGCGCCGGAGTCGAGGGTGAGCAGTTCTTC.

This chain links TRBV28 with TRBJ2-1; D remains ambiguous. Germline-derived CDR1 and CDR2 are MDHEN and SYDVKM. CDR3 length: 15 residues. Trimming pared 6 bases from V and 0 bases from J, leaving 12 bases between. The CDR3 loop reads CASSPASLSYNEQFF. The DNA for the CDR3 is TGTGCCAGCAGCCCGGCCTCTCTCTCCTACAATGAGCAGTTCTTC. The complete variable domain, with remaining parts taken from reference TRBV28 and TRBJ2-1, reads DVKVTQSSRYLVKRTGEKVFLECVQDMDHENMFWYRQDPGLGLRLIYFSYDVKMKEKGDIPEGYSVSREKKERFSLILESASTNQTSMYLCASSPASLSYNEQFFGPGTRLTVL.

The V gene is TRBV10-3, the J gene TRBJ2-7; 14 positions agree with TRBD2. Germline V CDR1 and CDR2: ENHRY, SYGVKD. J gave up 0 bases and V 6 bases, and 1 base lay outside the gene matches. The CDR3 runs 15 residues. The CDR3 DNA follows: TGTGCCATCAGGGGGACTAGCGGGAGCTCCTACGAGCAGTACTTC. As protein: CAIRGTSGSSYEQYF.

This rearrangement joins TRBV19 to TRBJ2-2; D gene unclear. Trimming removed 3 bases at V and 4 bases at J, with 6 bases between. The CDR3 spans 13 residues. CDR1 and CDR2 (germline): LNHDA, SQIVND (reference sequence). CDR3 nucleotides: TGTGCCAGTAGTATTGACATCACCGGGGAGCTGTTTTTT. The encoded protein is CASSIDITGELFF.

The chain recombines TRBV6-5 with TRBJ1-5, with D tentatively TRBD1 (6 bases). Per the germline V gene, CDR1 is MNHEY and CDR2 is SVGAGI. V was clipped by 6 bases and J by 6 bases, with 15 bases between them. CDR3 length: 14 amino acids. In DNA, the CDR3 is TGTGCCAGCAGGGAAACAGGGCTAGGTCAGCCCCAGCATTTT. Its translation: CASRETGLGQPQHF.

The chain has TRBV11-3 and TRBJ2-7; no clear D gene. The V gene's germline CDR1 is SGHNT and CDR2 YENEEA. This CDR3 comprises 11 residues. V gave up 4 bases and J gave up 3 bases, with 4 bases separating them. Written as DNA, the CDR3 is TGTGCCAGCAGCTACAACTACGAGCAGTACTTC. Protein product: CASSYNYEQYF.

V is TRBV4-2 and J is TRBJ2-7; the match to TRBD2 covers 9 bases. Per germline, CDR1 LGHNA and CDR2 YNFKEQ. Losses at the gene ends were 4 bases for V and 2 bases for J; bases not matched to a gene: 15. This CDR3 is built from 18 residues. The chain's CDR3 is CASSPRYDGLAPTYEQYF. CDR3 bases: TGTGCCAGCAGCCCAAGATATGACGGACTAGCGCCCACCTACGAGCAGTACTTC.

This chain uses TRBV29-1 with TRBJ2-7; TRBD2 is a possible D gene (5 bases). CDR1 SQVTM and CDR2 ANQGSEA come from the germline V gene. The CDR3 spans 12 residues. V shed 6 bases and J shed 3 bases, with 12 bases lying between them. This chain's CDR3 is CSVYDRDYEQYF. For the CDR3, the DNA is TGCAGCGTCTATGACCGGGACTACGAGCAGTACTTC.

The chain combines TRBV10-2 with TRBJ2-5, with a tentative D call TRBD1 (5 bases). The germline V and J ends were trimmed by 5 bases and 5 bases, with 9 bases remaining between them. Germline assignment: CDR1 WSHSY and CDR2 SAAADI. CDR3 length: 12 residues. The CDR3 is CASSQGVETQYF. The CDR3 bases are TGCGCCAGCAGTCAAGGGGTCGAGACCCAGTACTTC.

The rearrangement joins TRBV5-1 to TRBJ1-2, with 8 bases identical to TRBD1. Germline V gene lookup returns CDR1 SGHRS and CDR2 YFSETQ. Losses at the gene ends were 1 base for V and 8 bases for J; bases not matched to a gene: 16. The CDR3 length is 17 residues. CDR3 bases: TGCGCCAGCAGCTTGAGTGGACAGGGCGCCCTTTTTTGGGGCTACACCTTC. Protein product: CASSLSGQGALFWGYTF.

The genes are TRBV6-5 and TRBJ2-5; perhaps TRBD2 as D (8 bases). V was shortened by 4 bases and J by 4 bases, with 19 bases between the two germline ends. The CDR3 spans 16 residues. Germline assignment: CDR1 MNHEY and CDR2 SVGAGI. The CDR3 DNA reads TGTGCCAGCAGTTTTACCGGGACTAGGGGGCGAGAGACCCAGTACTTC. Its protein is CASSFTGTRGRETQYF.

V is TRBV7-2 and J is TRBJ2-5; D remains unclear. Germline loops: CDR1 SGHTA, CDR2 FQGNSA. V was trimmed by 6 bases and J by 2 bases, leaving 7 bases between them. The CDR3 has 12 amino acids. The CDR3 spells CASRQIQETQYF. The CDR3 DNA reads as TGTGCCAGCAGACAGATTCAAGAGACCCAGTACTTC. Drawing the rest from reference TRBV7-2 and TRBJ2-5, the complete variable domain is GAGVSQSPSNKVTEKGKDVELRCDPISGHTALYWYRQSLGQGLEFLIYFQGNSAPDKSGLPSDRFSAERTGGSVSTLTIQRTQQEDSAVYLCASRQIQETQYFGPGTRLLVL.

This sequence joins TRBV6-6 and TRBJ2-1, with TRBD1 as a possible D gene (6 bases). Germline values: CDR1 MNHNY, CDR2 SVGAGI (reference sequence). V lost 4 bases, J lost 1 base, and 11 bases lay in between. This CDR3 has 15 residues. DNA for the CDR3: TGTGCCAGCAGTTCCGGGACAAGATCCTACAATGAGCAGTTCTTC. Its protein product is CASSSGTRSYNEQFF.

This sequence joins TRBV2 and TRBJ1-2, with 8 bases that match TRBD1. In germline, CDR1 is SNHLY, CDR2 FYNNEI. V shed 1 base, J shed 8 bases, and the junction held 6 bases outside the gene matches. The CDR3 is 14 residues long. In DNA form, the CDR3 reads TGTGCCAGCAGTGAAGGAAGGCAGGGGGCAGGCTACACCTTC. It translates to CASSEGRQGAGYTF.

The rearrangement uses TRBV27 and TRBJ2-3; TRBD2 aligns across 10 bases. The germline V gene encodes CDR1 MNHEY and CDR2 SMNVEV (reference sequence). V was clipped by 3 bases and J by 0 bases; unmatched bases: 6. There are 17 residues in the CDR3. The chain's CDR3 is CASSFLAGEGSTDTQYF. DNA for the CDR3: TGTGCCAGCAGTTTTCTAGCGGGAGAGGGTAGCACAGATACGCAGTATTTT.

This chain joins TRBV28 and TRBJ2-7; D uncertain. This CDR3 comprises 13 residues. The V and J ends lost 1 base and 4 bases respectively, with 8 bases between them. Germline V CDR1 and CDR2: MDHEN, SYDVKM. The CDR3 coding sequence is TGTGCCAGCAGTTTATCTTACAGTTACGAGCAGTACTTC. Protein sequence: CASSLSYSYEQYF. Drawing the rest from reference TRBV28 and TRBJ2-7, the complete variable domain is DVKVTQSSRYLVKRTGEKVFLECVQDMDHENMFWYRQDPGLGLRLIYFSYDVKMKEKGDIPEGYSVSREKKERFSLILESASTNQTSMYLCASSLSYSYEQYFGPGTRLTVT.

The chain is built from TRBV7-8 and TRBJ2-7; 8 bases are a match to TRBD1. Losses at the gene ends were 1 base for V and 1 base for J; bases not matched to a gene: 0. Germline-derived CDR1 and CDR2 are SGHVS and FQNEAQ. This CDR3 region has 14 residues. This chain's CDR3 is CASSLGTGSYEQYF. CDR3 DNA sequence: TGTGCCAGCAGCTTAGGGACAGGGTCCTACGAGCAGTACTTC. Combining the CDR3 with reference TRBV7-8 and TRBJ2-7 gives the whole variable domain GAGVSQSPRYKVAKRGQDVALRCDPISGHVSLFWYQQALGQGPEFLTYFQNEAQLDKSGLPSDRFFAERPEGSVSTLKIQRTQQEDSAVYLCASSLGTGSYEQYFGPGTRLTVT.

The chain links TRBV25-1 to TRBJ2-7, with D possibly TRBD2 on 6 matching bases. The CDR3 is 14 residues long. V dropped 5 bases and J dropped 3 bases, with 14 bases sitting between them. Per the germline V gene, CDR1 is MGHDK and CDR2 is SYGVNS. This CDR3 is CASSPWGEFYEQYF. CDR3 bases: TGTGCCAGCAGTCCATGGGGGGAATTCTACGAGCAGTACTTC.

This chain links TRBV29-1 with TRBJ1-2; 7 nucleotides match TRBD1. Unmatched junction bases numbered 13, after V lost 4 bases and J lost 5 bases. The CDR3 extends over 15 amino acids. Germline V lookup: CDR1 SQVTM, CDR2 ANQGSEA. This CDR3 is CSVAGQQIGGYGYTF. The CDR3 DNA reads TGCAGCGTTGCGGGACAGCAAATAGGGGGTTATGGCTACACCTTC. Using reference TRBV29-1 and TRBJ1-2 for the parts outside the CDR3, the full variable domain is SAVISQKPSRDICQRGTSLTIQCQVDSQVTMMFWYRQQPGQSLTLIATANQGSEATYESGFVIDKFPISRPNLTFSTLTVSNMSPEDSSIYLCSVAGQQIGGYGYTFGSGTRLTVV.

The rearrangement joins TRBV10-3 to TRBJ2-7, with no clear D. Trimming cost V 0 bases and J 0 bases, with 9 bases left between them. The CDR3 spans 15 residues. Germline V gene sequence: CDR1 ENHRY, CDR2 SYGVKD. The CDR3 sequence is CAISESLSASYEQYF. Written as DNA, the CDR3 is TGTGCCATCAGTGAGTCGTTGTCCGCCTCCTACGAGCAGTACTTC.

The chain has TRBV4-3 and TRBJ2-2; 11 bases match TRBD2. V shed 1 base, J shed 5 bases, and the junction held 9 bases outside the gene matches. This CDR3 comprises 18 residues. Germline assignment: CDR1 LGHNA and CDR2 YSLEER. For the CDR3, the DNA is TGCGCCAGCAGCCAAGTACGACGTAGCGGGAGGGGGACCGGGGAGCTGTTTTTT. This gives the protein CASSQVRRSGRGTGELFF.

The rearrangement uses TRBV19 and TRBJ2-7; unclear D gene. Trimming shortened V by 1 base and J by 0 bases, and 7 bases separated the two germline ends. The germline CDR1 and CDR2 sequences are LNHDA and SQIVND (reference sequence). The CDR3 consists of 14 residues. The CDR3 DNA is TGTGCCAGTAGTATAGGGGCAGGCTCCTACGAGCAGTACTTC. Translation gives CASSIGAGSYEQYF.

The V gene is TRBV2, the J gene TRBJ2-7; 9 nucleotides agree with TRBD2. The CDR3 runs 14 residues. Germline loops: CDR1 SNHLY, CDR2 FYNNEI. V shed 6 bases, J shed 6 bases, and the junction held 9 bases outside the gene matches. This CDR3 reads CASSARTSAVEQYF. CDR3 DNA sequence: TGTGCCAGCAGCGCACGGACTAGCGCAGTCGAGCAGTACTTC.

The chain carries TRBV11-2 and TRBJ2-7; 7 nucleotides agree with TRBD2. Looked up from germline, CDR1 is SGHAT and CDR2 is FQNNGV. V shed 5 bases, J shed 2 bases, and the junction held 6 bases outside the gene matches. The CDR3 extends over 14 amino acids. Here the CDR3 reads CASSIASGAYEQYF. DNA of the CDR3: TGTGCCAGCAGCATCGCTAGCGGAGCCTACGAGCAGTACTTC.